The rows below give T cell receptor beta chains drawn from one sample of a study of technical replicates of blood from several donors. Repertoires were generated with immunoSEQ multiplex PCR, while TCRdb's copy carries only in-frame clones and drops some. The table shows more than 65,000 clones, with roughly four fifths occurring only once. The sequencing sample was made of PBMCs. These TCRs come from a human donor in good health. Some clones in this sample may be carry-over from other donors' samples. The CDR3 runs from the conserved cysteine through the conserved F or W. The D gene is left open where the match is weak. Part of the rows lack a size; the others show once, few, many or a class for expanded clones.

j_call cdr3_length d_call v_call clone_size cdr3_nt cdr3_aa
TRBJ2-7 15 - TRBV11-3 - TGTGCCAGCAGCTTAGGGACAGAGCTTACCTACGAGCAGTACTTC CASSLGTELTYEQYF
TRBJ2-7 14 TRBD1 TRBV7-6 - TGTGCCAGCAGGCCAAACCACAGGGGTCGAGAGCAGTACTTC CASRPNHRGREQYF
TRBJ2-7 13 - TRBV28 - TGTGCCAGCAGTTCGGGACAAGACTACGAGCAGTACTTC CASSSGQDYEQYF
TRBJ2-5 12 - TRBV7-2 - TGTGCCAGCAGTCAATACTCGGAGACCCAGTACTTC CASSQYSETQYF
TRBJ1-5 13 - TRBV7-9 few TGTGCCAGCAGCCCAGAGGGAAGGCAGCCCCAGCATTTT CASSPEGRQPQHF
TRBJ1-4 15 - TRBV6-1 few TGTGCCAGCAGTGAAGCTGGCATAACTAATGAAAAACTGTTTTTT CASSEAGITNEKLFF
TRBJ1-6 13 - TRBV11-3 - TGTGCCAGCAGCTCAGCCGGGGGTTCACCCCTCCACTTT CASSSAGGSPLHF
TRBJ2-3 11 - TRBV30 - TGTGCCTGGAGACTAGCAGATACGCAGTATTTT CAWRLADTQYF
TRBJ2-1 17 TRBD2 TRBV9 - TGTGCCAGCAGCGTCGCCCTGGGTAGCGGGAGCTACAATGAGCAGTTCTTC CASSVALGSGSYNEQFF
TRBJ2-2 15 - TRBV5-1 - TGCGCCAGCAGCTTGGCGACTTCGAACACCGGGGAGCTGTTTTTT CASSLATSNTGELFF
TRBJ2-7 13 TRBD2 TRBV7-2 - TGTGCCAGCAGGGGGGAGGGAGTCTACGAGCAGTACTTC CASRGEGVYEQYF
TRBJ1-6 17 TRBD1 TRBV14 few TGTGCCAGCAGCCAAGTTACAGGGGAACGCCTAGGGTCACCCCTCCACTTT CASSQVTGERLGSPLHF
TRBJ2-7 12 - TRBV23-1 - TGCGCCAGCAGTCTGAGGGCCTACGAGCAGTACTTC CASSLRAYEQYF
TRBJ1-1 14 - TRBV6-6 - TGTGCCAGCAGTCTACAGGGCGTGAACACTGAAGCTTTCTTT CASSLQGVNTEAFF
TRBJ1-2 13 TRBD1 TRBV7-9 - TGTGCCAGCAGCTCAACAGGGGACTATGGCTACACCTTC CASSSTGDYGYTF
TRBJ2-7 19 - TRBV7-9 few TGTGCCAGCAGCTCGCAGGATGGGTTAGGTGTCGGGGACTCCTACGAGCAGTACTTC CASSSQDGLGVGDSYEQYF
TRBJ1-1 14 TRBD1 TRBV2 few TGTGCCAGCAGTGAAAGACAGGGGAACACTGAAGCTTTCTTT CASSERQGNTEAFF
TRBJ2-2 12 - TRBV2 few TGTGCCAGCAGTCTTTCTGTCCGGGAGCTGTTTTTT CASSLSVRELFF
TRBJ2-3 15 TRBD2 TRBV9 - TGTGCCAGCAGCCCCGGGACTACCCGCACAGATACGCAGTATTTT CASSPGTTRTDTQYF
TRBJ2-1 15 TRBD1 TRBV5-5 - TGTGCCAGCAGCACCGACAGGGGGGCTTACAATGAGCAGTTCTTC CASSTDRGAYNEQFF
TRBJ2-5 16 - TRBV4-3 - TGCGCCAGCAGCCAAGAAGGGGGGAGGGCCTCAGAGACCCAGTACTTC CASSQEGGRASETQYF
TRBJ1-2 16 TRBD1 TRBV4-3 - TGCGCCAGCAGCCCCGATGGGACAGCTACTAACTATGGCTACACCTTC CASSPDGTATNYGYTF
TRBJ2-1 14 - TRBV6-5 - TGTGCCAGCAGTTACTCCAGCCCAAGCGAGGGGCAGTTCTTC CASSYSSPSEGQFF
TRBJ1-1 15 TRBD1 TRBV23-1 - TGCGCCAGCAGTCAATCAGCAGGACAGGGGTTTGAAGCTTTCTTT CASSQSAGQGFEAFF
TRBJ2-1 15 TRBD2 TRBV5-6 - TGTGCCAGCAGCTTGGTTACGGGAGGGCCGAATGAGCAGTTCTTC CASSLVTGGPNEQFF
TRBJ1-2 11 - TRBV30 - TGTGCCTGGAGGATACTTTATGGCTACACCTTC CAWRILYGYTF
TRBJ1-2 16 - TRBV18 - TGTGCCAGCTCACCACCCCAGGGGATATCCCAATATGGCTACACCTTC CASSPPQGISQYGYTF
TRBJ2-1 17 TRBD2 TRBV7-2 - TGTGCCAGCAGCACCGGGACTAGCGGGATGGCCCACAATGAGCAGTTCTTC CASSTGTSGMAHNEQFF
TRBJ1-2 17 - TRBV29-1 - TGCAGCGTTGATTCTGGTCCCGAAGACAGCCAGATGGGTGGCTACACCTTC CSVDSGPEDSQMGGYTF
TRBJ2-2 15 TRBD2 TRBV7-6 once TGTGCCAGCAGCTTATCCGCGGGGGGGTCTTGGGAGCTGTTTTTT CASSLSAGGSWELFF
TRBJ2-5 16 TRBD2 TRBV28 - TGTGCCAGCAGTGCGGGGACTAGCGGGGGCTTCGGGACCCAGTACTTC CASSAGTSGGFGTQYF
TRBJ2-7 16 - TRBV29-1 - TGCAGCGTTGAAGATCTTCGCGGCCTGAGCTCCTACGAGCAGTACTTC CSVEDLRGLSSYEQYF
TRBJ2-5 16 TRBD2 TRBV27 - TGTGCCAGCAGAAAAGGTCTTGCGGGGGGCGAGGAGACCCAGTACTTC CASRKGLAGGEETQYF
TRBJ2-7 14 - TRBV13 - TGTGCCAGCAGCTCGCAGGGGATTCCCTACGAGCAGTACTTC CASSSQGIPYEQYF
TRBJ2-3 15 TRBD2 TRBV9 - TGTGCCAGCAGCGTAGCAGGGACTAGCGCAGATACGCAGTATTTT CASSVAGTSADTQYF
TRBJ2-2 14 - TRBV5-4 - TGTGCCAGCAGCCAGGCGGGTAACACCGGGGAGCTGTTTTTT CASSQAGNTGELFF
TRBJ1-6 17 - TRBV2 many TGTGCCAGCAGTGAAGTTCGGAGACCCCAATTAAATTCACCCCTCCACTTT CASSEVRRPQLNSPLHF
TRBJ2-7 15 - TRBV9 - TGTGCCAGCAGCGTAGCTGCGGAATCCACCTACGAGCAGTACTTC CASSVAAESTYEQYF
TRBJ2-3 14 - TRBV9 - TGTGCCAGCAGCGTAAAGCCATTCCCAGATACGCAGTATTTT CASSVKPFPDTQYF
TRBJ1-6 15 TRBD1 TRBV2 - TGTGCCAGCAGGGCCCTCGGGACAGGGATTTCACCCCTCCACTTT CASRALGTGISPLHF
TRBJ2-7 13 TRBD2 TRBV10-2 few TGCGCCAGCAGTGTTGCGGGAGGTCCCGAGCAGTACTTC CASSVAGGPEQYF
TRBJ1-2 12 - TRBV5-5 - TGTGCCAGCAGCCGGGACACCTATGGCTACACCTTC CASSRDTYGYTF
TRBJ2-5 15 TRBD1 TRBV13 - TGTGCCAGCAGCTCCGGGACAGGGGGCTTTGAGACCCAGTACTTC CASSSGTGGFETQYF
TRBJ2-2 15 TRBD2 TRBV29-1 - TGCAGCGCCGTAGTGACTAGCGGGGGGGCCTTGGTGCTGTTTTTT CSAVVTSGGALVLFF
TRBJ1-3 14 - TRBV5-1 - TGCGCCAGCAGCTTGTCGAGTTCGGGAAACACCATATATTTT CASSLSSSGNTIYF
TRBJ2-7 14 TRBD1 TRBV18 - TGTGCCAGCTCACCGCCCGGGACAGGGTACGAGCAGTACTTC CASSPPGTGYEQYF
TRBJ2-5 11 - TRBV18 - TGTGCCAGCTCACTCGGGGAGACCCAGTACTTC CASSLGETQYF
TRBJ1-5 14 TRBD1 TRBV6-5 - TGTGCCAGCAGTTCGGACAGGGGTCATCAGCCCCAGCATTTT CASSSDRGHQPQHF
TRBJ2-7 14 TRBD2 TRBV13 - TGTGCCAGCAGGCTAGCGGGAGGGCCCCACGAGCAGTACTTC CASRLAGGPHEQYF
TRBJ2-3 10 - TRBV20-1 - TGCAGTGCTAGTCTAGATACGCAGTATTTT CSASLDTQYF
TRBJ2-2 15 - TRBV7-9 - TGTGCCAGCAGCCCAGGGAGGGGGTCTCACGGGGAGCTGTTTTTT CASSPGRGSHGELFF
TRBJ2-7 14 TRBD1 TRBV6-5 - TGTGCCAGCAGTTTAACAGGGGGACTCTACGAGCAGTACTTC CASSLTGGLYEQYF
TRBJ1-2 15 TRBD1 TRBV9 - TGTGCCAGCAGCGTCGGACAGGGGGGGCTCTATGGCTACACCTTC CASSVGQGGLYGYTF
TRBJ1-3 13 - TRBV18 - TGTGCCAGCTCATCAGACAGTGGAAACACCATATATTTT CASSSDSGNTIYF
TRBJ2-7 15 - TRBV4-1 - TGCGCCAGCAGCCAAGACTCGTCAGGAATCTACGAGCAGTACTTC CASSQDSSGIYEQYF